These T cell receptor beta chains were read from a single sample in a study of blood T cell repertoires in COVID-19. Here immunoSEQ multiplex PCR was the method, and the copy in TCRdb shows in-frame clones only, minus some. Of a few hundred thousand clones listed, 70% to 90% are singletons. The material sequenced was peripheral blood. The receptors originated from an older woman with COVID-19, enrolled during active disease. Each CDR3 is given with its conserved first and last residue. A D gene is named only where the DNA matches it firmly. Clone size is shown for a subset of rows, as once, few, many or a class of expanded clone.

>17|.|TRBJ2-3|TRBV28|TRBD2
TGTGCCAGCAGTTTATATTCCCTAGCGGGAGACACAGATACGCAGTATTTT
CASSLYSLAGDTDTQYF
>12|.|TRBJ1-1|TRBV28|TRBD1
TGTGCCAGCAGTTTACCCCAGGGGGGAGCTTTCTTT
CASSLPQGGAFF
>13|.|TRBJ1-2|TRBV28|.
TGTGCCAGCAGTTCCACCCTTAGCTATGGCTACACCTTC
CASSSTLSYGYTF
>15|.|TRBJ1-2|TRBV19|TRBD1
TGTGCCAGTAGCACCGCCGGGACAGGGAACTATGGCTACACCTTC
CASSTAGTGNYGYTF
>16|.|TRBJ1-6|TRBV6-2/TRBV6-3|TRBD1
TGTGCCAGCAGTCCCTGGACAGGGGGCCGAGATTCACCCCTCCACTTT
CASSPWTGGRDSPLHF
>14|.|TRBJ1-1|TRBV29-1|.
TGCAGCGTTCGGACCCAGGGGCTGAACACTGAAGCTTTCTTT
CSVRTQGLNTEAFF
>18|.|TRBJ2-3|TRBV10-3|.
TGTGCCATCAGTGAGTCGATGGGCCCCCCAGCTAGCACAGATACGCAGTATTTT
CAISESMGPPASTDTQYF
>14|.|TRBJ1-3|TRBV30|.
TGTGCCTGGAATCAGGGCCCGAGGGGAAACACCATATATTTT
CAWNQGPRGNTIYF
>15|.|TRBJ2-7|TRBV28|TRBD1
TGTGCCAGCAGTTCGGACAGGGGCACCCTCTACGAGCAGTACTTC
CASSSDRGTLYEQYF
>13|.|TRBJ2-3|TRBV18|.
TGTGCCAGCTCACCCACACTCGACGGGGGATGGTATTTT
CASSPTLDGGWYF
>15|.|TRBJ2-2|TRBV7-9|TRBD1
TGTGCCAGCAGCCTATACGGGACAGGGTTCGGGGAGCTGTTTTTT
CASSLYGTGFGELFF
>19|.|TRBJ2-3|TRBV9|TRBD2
TGTGCCAGCAGCGTAGATTTTCCGGGGCTAGCGGGGGGGACAGATACGCAGTATTTT
CASSVDFPGLAGGTDTQYF
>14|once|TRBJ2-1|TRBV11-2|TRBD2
TGTGCCAGCAGCTTCCCCAGACTAGCGGGTGAGCAGTTCTTC
CASSFPRLAGEQFF
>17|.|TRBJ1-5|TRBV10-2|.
TGCGCCAGCAGTGGTCTTGGGGGCACAAGGGGCAATCAGCCCCAGCATTTT
CASSGLGGTRGNQPQHF
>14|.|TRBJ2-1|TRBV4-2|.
TGTGCCAGCAGCCAAGAAGGGGGACGCGTTGAGCAGTTCTTC
CASSQEGGRVEQFF
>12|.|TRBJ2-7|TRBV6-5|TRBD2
TGTGCCTCGGGGCTAGCGGGAGGCGGTCGGTACTTC
CASGLAGGGRYF
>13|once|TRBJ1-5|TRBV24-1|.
TGTGCCACCAGTGTAGGGGGAAATCAGCCCCAGCATTTT
CATSVGGNQPQHF
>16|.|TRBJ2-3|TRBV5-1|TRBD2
TGCGCCAGCAGCTTGGTAGCGGGAGGCCCACGAGATACGCAGTATTTT
CASSLVAGGPRDTQYF
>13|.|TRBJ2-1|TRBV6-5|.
TGTGCCAGCAGCTGGAGCTCCTACAATGAGCAGTTCTTC
CASSWSSYNEQFF
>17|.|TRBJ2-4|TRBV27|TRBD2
TGTGCCAGCAGTTCCCTAGCGGGAGGGCCGGGCAAAAACATTCAGTACTTC
CASSSLAGGPGKNIQYF
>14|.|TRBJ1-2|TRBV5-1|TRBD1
TGCGCCAGCAGCTTCGGGACAGGGGCCTATGGCTACACCTTC
CASSFGTGAYGYTF
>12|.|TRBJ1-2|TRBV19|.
TGTGCCAGTAGTATACAGGGCAGCGGCTACACCTTC
CASSIQGSGYTF
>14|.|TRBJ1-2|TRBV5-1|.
TGCGCCAGCAGCTACCGGGACACGAACTATGGCTACACCTTC
CASSYRDTNYGYTF
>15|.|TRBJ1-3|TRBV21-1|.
TGTGCCAGCATCCTCAACAGGGCGGCGGGAAACACCATATATTTT
CASILNRAAGNTIYF
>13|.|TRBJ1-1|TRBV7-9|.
TGTGCCAGCAGTTTAAGGGGTAACACTGAAGCTTTCTTT
CASSLRGNTEAFF
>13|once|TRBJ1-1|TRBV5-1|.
TGCGCCAGCAGGGGACAACTGAACACTGAAGCTTTCTTT
CASRGQLNTEAFF
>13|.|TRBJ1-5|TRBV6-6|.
TGTGCCAGCAGTTCAGGGATGAATCAGCCCCAGCATTTT
CASSSGMNQPQHF
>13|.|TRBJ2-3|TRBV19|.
TGTGCCAGTGCAGCCAGGGGGGCAGATACGCAGTATTTT
CASAARGADTQYF
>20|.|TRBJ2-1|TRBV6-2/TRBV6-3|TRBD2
TGTGCCAGCAGTACCCGACAGGGGTTAAAACAGCGGGGGGGTTTATTTGAGCAGTTCTTC
CASSTRQGLKQRGGLFEQFF
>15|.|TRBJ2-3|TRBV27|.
TGTGCCAGCACCGAGGGGAGGGGGAGACCGGATACGCAGTATTTT
CASTEGRGRPDTQYF
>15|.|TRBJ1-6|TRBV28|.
TGTGCCAGCAGTTCCGCGGCCGGTGATAATTCACCCCTCCACTTT
CASSSAAGDNSPLHF
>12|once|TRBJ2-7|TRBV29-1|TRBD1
TGCAGCGTTTCAGGGGGCAGGGGCGAGCAGTACTTC
CSVSGGRGEQYF
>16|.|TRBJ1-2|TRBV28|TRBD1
TGTGCCAGCAGAAGAAGTCCGGGACAGGGAGGCTATGGCTACACCTTC
CASRRSPGQGGYGYTF
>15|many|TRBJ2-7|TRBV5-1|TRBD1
TGCGCCAGCAGCTTGGTGCAGGGGACAGCTTCCGAGCAGTACTTC
CASSLVQGTASEQYF
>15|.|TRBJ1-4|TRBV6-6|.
TGTGCCAGCAGTTACAGGGCAGGGGAAGGTGAAAAACTGTTTTTT
CASSYRAGEGEKLFF
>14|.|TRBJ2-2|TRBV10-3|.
TGTGCCATCAGTGGAGGACAGAACACCGGGGAGCTGTTTTTT
CAISGGQNTGELFF
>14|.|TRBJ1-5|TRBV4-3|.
TGCGCCAGCAGCCAAGCTTCGGGGGGGCAGCCCCAGCATTTT
CASSQASGGQPQHF
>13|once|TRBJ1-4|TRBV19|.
TGTGCCAGTAGTACACAGGGTATGGAGAAACTGTTTTTT
CASSTQGMEKLFF
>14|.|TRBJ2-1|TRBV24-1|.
TGTGCCACCAGTGCCGCGGGGAATTTAGATGAGCAGTTCTTC
CATSAAGNLDEQFF
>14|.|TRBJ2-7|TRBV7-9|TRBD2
TGTGCCAGCAGCTTTTCTAGCGGGAGTTACGAGCAGTACTTC
CASSFSSGSYEQYF
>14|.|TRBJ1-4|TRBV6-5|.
TGTGCCAGCAAAATGGCGGGCGGGCCCGAAAAACTGTTTTTT
CASKMAGGPEKLFF
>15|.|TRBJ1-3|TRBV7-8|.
TGTGCCAGCAGCTTGGCCGGGAACTCTGGAAACACCATATATTTT
CASSLAGNSGNTIYF
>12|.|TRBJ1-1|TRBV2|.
TGTGCCAGCACGTGGGGGCCCTCTGAAGCTTTCTTT
CASTWGPSEAFF
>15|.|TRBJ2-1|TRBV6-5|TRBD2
TGTGCCAGCAGCCGACGCGGGAGAGCCTACAATGAGCAGTTCTTC
CASSRRGRAYNEQFF
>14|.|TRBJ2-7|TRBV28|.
TGTGCCAGCAGTGCCGGGAGAATTGTCGACGAGCAGTACTTC
CASSAGRIVDEQYF
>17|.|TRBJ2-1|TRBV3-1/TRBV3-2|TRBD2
TGTGCCAGCAGCCAAGATTCGACGCGGGAGGACTACAATGAGCAGTTCTTC
CASSQDSTREDYNEQFF
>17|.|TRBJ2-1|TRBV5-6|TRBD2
TGTGCCAGCAGCTTGAATTTCGGGACTATTCCCAATTATGAGCAGTTCTTC
CASSLNFGTIPNYEQFF
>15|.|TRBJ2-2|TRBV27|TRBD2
TGTGCCAGCAGGGGACTAGCGGAATTCCCCGGGGAGCTGTTTTTT
CASRGLAEFPGELFF
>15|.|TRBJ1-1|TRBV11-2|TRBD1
TGTGCCAGCAGCGCCGGACAGGGAATGAACACTGAAGCTTTCTTT
CASSAGQGMNTEAFF